This is a list of T cell receptor beta chains from one sample in a study of blood T cell repertoires in COVID-19. Assay: immunoSEQ multiplex PCR; the TCRdb copy retains only in-frame clones and omits some. This sample has 250,000 or so clones, with roughly 82% found just once. Sequenced sample: PBMCs or T cells enriched from blood (not recorded which). All receptors derive from a woman aged 50 to 60 who had recovered from COVID-19. The CDR3 runs from the conserved cysteine through the conserved F or W. The D gene is left open where the match is weak. Clone size is given for some rows only: seen once, a few or many times, or a class if the clone is expanded.

>TRBV10-2|-|many|TRBJ2-5
TGCGCCAGCACCGGCTCAAACAGGGAGGAGACCCAGTACTTC
CASTGSNREETQYF
>TRBV4-1|TRBD1|-|TRBJ1-2
TGCGCCAGCAGCCACCTACAGGGGTACACCTTC
CASSHLQGYTF
>TRBV18|TRBD2|few|TRBJ2-7
TGTGCCAGCTCACCGGGACTAGCGGGAGACATCGAGCAGTACTTC
CASSPGLAGDIEQYF
>TRBV28|TRBD1|-|TRBJ2-5
TGTGCCAGCAGTTTGTCTGGGGTTTGGGACAGGGGAAAGACCCAGTACTTC
CASSLSGVWDRGKTQYF
>TRBV9|TRBD2|-|TRBJ2-7
TGTGCCAGCAGCGCTGGACTAGCGGGGACCTACGAGCAGTACTTC
CASSAGLAGTYEQYF
>TRBV9|TRBD1|-|TRBJ2-2
TGTGCCAGCAGCTTGGGCTCGGGACAGGGGGGGACCGGGGAGCTGTTTTTT
CASSLGSGQGGTGELFF
>TRBV4-3|-|-|TRBJ1-6
TGCGCCAGCAGCCGCGATCGATCCAGAGGGTCACCCCTCCACTTT
CASSRDRSRGSPLHF
>TRBV7-2|TRBD2|-|TRBJ2-1
TGTGCCAGCAGCGAGAGCGGGAGCTCCTACAATGAGCAGTTCTTC
CASSESGSSYNEQFF
>TRBV28|-|-|TRBJ1-4
TGTGCCAGCAGTTTGTACAGAGACAATGATGAAAAACTGTTTTTT
CASSLYRDNDEKLFF
>TRBV19|-|-|TRBJ1-1
TGTGCCAGTAGTCTACTGGGGGGACTGAACACTGAAGCTTTCTTT
CASSLLGGLNTEAFF
>TRBV15|-|-|TRBJ1-1
TGTGCCACCAGCCCCTGGCCCGGGGGGAACACTGAAGCTTTCTTT
CATSPWPGGNTEAFF
>TRBV6-1|TRBD2|once|TRBJ2-1
TGTGCCAGCAGTGAAGGGCCACGACTAGCGGCCTACAATGAGCAGTTCTTC
CASSEGPRLAAYNEQFF
>TRBV27|-|-|TRBJ2-5
TGTGCCAGCAGTCCCGCTCGGGTGAAGATGTACCAAGAGACCCAGTACTTC
CASSPARVKMYQETQYF
>TRBV2|-|-|TRBJ1-5
TGTGCCAGCAGTGAAAGGGGGGGTCATCAGCCCCAGCATTTT
CASSERGGHQPQHF
>TRBV3-1/TRBV3-2|TRBD1|-|TRBJ2-2
TGTGCCAGCAGCCGAGACAGGGGTTTTAACACCGGGGAGCTGTTTTTT
CASSRDRGFNTGELFF
>TRBV27|TRBD2|-|TRBJ2-7
TGTGCCAGCTCCCTTGGAGGGAGCGGGACGTACGAGCAGTACTTC
CASSLGGSGTYEQYF
>TRBV4-1|-|-|TRBJ1-5
TGCGCCAGCAGCCAAGAACTACAATTAGGCAATCAGCCCCAGCATTTT
CASSQELQLGNQPQHF
>TRBV7-2|-|-|TRBJ1-2
TGTGCCAGCAGCACCTTCGACAGGCTGCTGGAGGACTATGGCTACACCTTC
CASSTFDRLLEDYGYTF
>TRBV5-1|-|few|TRBJ1-4
TGCGCCAGCAGCTACGGACAGATATCAACTAATGAAAAACTGTTTTTT
CASSYGQISTNEKLFF
>TRBV19|TRBD1|once|TRBJ1-2
TGTGCCAGTAGTATAGATCTTGAGACAGGGGGTAGTAATGGCTACACCTTC
CASSIDLETGGSNGYTF
>TRBV7-2|-|-|TRBJ2-4
TGTGCCAGCAGCTTAGCTGGGGCAGGTTTGGCCAAAAACATTCAGTACTTC
CASSLAGAGLAKNIQYF
>TRBV27|-|-|TRBJ1-1
TGTGCCAGCAGTCCACACAAGAACACTGAAGCTTTCTTT
CASSPHKNTEAFF
>TRBV18|TRBD2|-|TRBJ2-7
TGTGCCAGCTCAAGCGGACTAGCGGGAACCCCCGGCGCCTACGAGCAGTACTTC
CASSSGLAGTPGAYEQYF